Presented here are 13 T cell receptor beta chains from one specimen sequenced in a study of Graves' ophthalmopathy and Graves' hyperthyroidism. Researchers took RNA transcripts and amplified TCR beta CDR3 regions from them. An initial RT-PCR round employing HTBI primers preceded a second-round multiplex PCR. TCRdb called the multiplex PCR reads again in MiXCR, with one record for every CDR3 protein. The profile shows 900,000 to 1,200,000 distinct CDR3 sequences, about 40% of them singletons. Sequenced input: peripheral blood or thyroid tissue (not recorded which). The receptors stem from an adult man with Graves' hyperthyroidism.

Ten or more counts support this clonotype. The J gene is TRBJ1-2, the V gene TRBV19, with a possible D match to TRBD1 (6 bases). V gave up 5 bases and J gave up 7 bases, with 11 bases separating them. CDR3 length equals 12 residues. Germline assignment: CDR1 LNHDA and CDR2 SQIVND (reference sequence). CDR3 in amino acids: CASSRGAVGYTF. In nucleotides, the CDR3 is TGTGCCAGTAGTCGGGGGGCGGTTGGCTACACCTTC.

The sample holds many counts of this clonotype. This chain uses TRBV6-2 or TRBV6-3 with TRBJ2-5; TRBD1 or TRBD2 may be the D gene (5 bases each). V was cut by 6 bases and J by 2 bases, with 13 bases left in between. Germline V gene data show CDR1 as MNHEY and CDR2 as SVGEGT. The CDR3 is 14 amino acids. CDR3 amino acids: CASSTGTDQETQYF. For the CDR3, the DNA is TGTGCCAGCAGCACCGGGACGGATCAAGAGACCCAGTACTTC.

V gene TRBV28 combines with J gene TRBJ1-5; perhaps TRBD1 as D (5 bases). The CDR3 loop spans 14 amino acids. The germline V gene encodes CDR1 MDHEN and CDR2 SYDVKM. V was cut by 3 bases and J by 7 bases, with 13 bases left in between. CDR3 DNA sequence: TGTGCCAGCAGTTTTCCGCAGGGCCAACAGCCCCAGCATTTT. This gives the protein CASSFPQGQQPQHF.

This clonotype came up many times. This sequence joins TRBV6-6 and TRBJ1-2, with no clear D. The CDR3 runs to 11 residues. V was shortened by 0 bases and J by 5 bases, with 1 base between the two germline ends. The germline gives CDR1 MNHNY, CDR2 SVGAGI (reference sequence). The CDR3 protein is CASSYSYGYTF. The CDR3, as DNA: TGTGCCAGCAGTTACTCTTATGGCTACACCTTC.

As to this clonotype: The conserved closing phenylalanine or tryptophan is absent in this CDR3, likely reflecting a read error. The DNA is left out, because the CDR3 cannot be placed on it with certainty; the CDR3 is given as TCRdb lists it. The chain couples TRBV5-1 to TRBJ2-2. Germline V gene lookup returns CDR1 SGHRS and CDR2 YFSETQ. The CDR3 is 8 residues long, counting both termini. This chain's CDR3 is CASSLDFI.

A word on this clonotype: Since a much larger clone is just one base distant, this may be a read error. The chain combines TRBV29-1 with TRBJ2-2; D tentatively reads TRBD1 or TRBD2 (5 bases each). CDR3 size: 13 residues. CDR1 and CDR2 from the germline V gene are SQVTM and ANQGSEA. The CDR3: CSIEGTGTGELFF. Here the CDR3 DNA reads TGCAGCATTGAGGGGACCGGTACCGGGGAGCTGTTTTTT.

The rearrangement joins TRBV10-2 to TRBJ2-7; 7 nucleotides agree with TRBD2. V was pared by 4 bases and J by 3 bases, with 9 bases of the junction left unmatched. Germline loops: CDR1 WSHSY, CDR2 SAAADI. The CDR3 length is 15 residues. CDR3: CASSAGLESGYEQYF. The DNA of the CDR3 is TGCGCCAGCAGTGCCGGACTAGAGTCGGGCTACGAGCAGTACTTC.

This clonotype was seen more than once but under ten times. This CDR3 is CASSLSPTRAGNQPQHF. In DNA form, the CDR3 reads TGCGCCAGCAGCTTGTCGCCAACCAGGGCCGGGAATCAGCCCCAGCATTTT. The chain links TRBV5-1 to TRBJ1-5; TRBD1 might be the D (5 bases). V lost 1 base, J lost 4 bases, and 18 bases lay in between. CDR1 is SGHRS, CDR2 YFSETQ, per germline. CDR3 length: 17 residues. Variable domain in full (rest from reference TRBV5-1 and TRBJ1-5): KAGVTQTPRYLIKTRGQQVTLSCSPISGHRSVSWYQQTPGQGLQFLFEYFSETQRNKGNFPGRFSGRQFSNSRSEMNVSTLELGDSALYLCASSLSPTRAGNQPQHFGDGTRLSIL.

This clonotype was recorded a few times. The chain has TRBV25-1 and TRBJ1-1; maybe TRBD1 (5 bases). The germline V gene encodes CDR1 MGHDK and CDR2 SYGVNS. The CDR3 is made up of 15 amino acids. The V end was cut by 6 bases, the J end by 5 bases, with 19 bases between. CDR3 loop: CASSAQGFGWTEAFF. DNA for the CDR3: TGTGCCAGCAGCGCCCAGGGTTTTGGGTGGACTGAAGCTTTCTTT.

The rearrangement uses TRBV12-3 or TRBV12-4 and TRBJ2-6; D uncertain. The V end was cut by 4 bases, the J end by 0 bases, with 7 bases between. The CDR3 is made up of 15 amino acids. The CDR3 DNA is TGTGCCAGCAGTTCATGGGACTCTGGGGCCAACGTCCTGACTTTC. Its translation is CASSSWDSGANVLTF.

This clonotype was recorded many times. This chain links TRBV14 with TRBJ2-7; TRBD2 matches 8 bases. In germline, CDR1 is SGHDN, CDR2 FVKESK. The CDR3 extends over 15 amino acids. The V gene end was trimmed by 2 bases and the J gene end by 1 base; junction bases not matched to a gene: 4. CDR3 bases: TGTGCCAGCAGCCAAAATAGCGGGGCTTCCTACGAGCAGTACTTC. This sequence encodes CASSQNSGASYEQYF.

This clonotype was detected ten times or more. The chain employs TRBV10-2 and TRBJ2-7; tentatively, D is TRBD2 (6 bases). The ends were cut back, 0 bases at V and 5 bases at J, with 14 bases in the middle. Germline CDR1 is WSHSY and CDR2 is SAAADI. The CDR3 loop spans 15 amino acids. This CDR3 reads CASSESTSRFDEQYF. The CDR3 nucleotides are TGCGCCAGCAGTGAGTCCACTAGCCGTTTCGACGAGCAGTACTTC.

This clonotype has only a few counts. The chain uses TRBV6-5 and TRBJ2-5; 8 bases are a match to TRBD2. V trimming: 5 bases; J trimming: 2 bases; junction bases outside the gene matches: 7. Germline V gene sequence: CDR1 MNHEY, CDR2 SVGAGI. This CDR3 has 15 amino acids. Written as DNA, the CDR3 is TGTGCCAGCAGTAACGGGGGGGGGCAGCAAGAGACCCAGTACTTC. Translation gives CASSNGGGQQETQYF.